The 9 T cell receptor beta chains listed next were all sequenced from one sample in a study of blood T cell repertoires in COVID-19. The protocol was immunoSEQ multiplex PCR, while the TCRdb copy is restricted to in-frame clones and leaves out a portion. Of about 28,000 clones detected, about nine tenths appear once; the ten largest clones hold around 5%. The sequencing sample was made of peripheral blood. The receptor source for this set is a man in his sixties with active COVID-19.

The chain combines TRBV19 with TRBJ1-1; the D gene is possibly TRBD1 (6 bases). Trimming removed 7 bases from V and 2 bases from J, with 20 bases in between. The CDR3 length is 16 residues. CDR1 and CDR2 (germline): LNHDA, SQIVND (reference sequence). CDR3 loop: CASTTVIRTENTEAFF. CDR3 nucleotides: TGTGCCAGTACGACCGTGATCCGGACAGAAAACACTGAAGCTTTCTTT.

This chain connects TRBV19 to TRBJ1-6; the D is unclear. The germline gives CDR1 LNHDA, CDR2 SQIVND (reference sequence). The CDR3 has 13 amino acids. V lost 8 bases and J lost 11, with 16 bases in between. The CDR3 region has the DNA TGTGCCAGTGCGGACTCCCAAGAGACACCCCTCCACTTT. Its translation is CASADSQETPLHF.

This clone has only a few counts. The rearrangement links TRBV18 to TRBJ1-5; 7 nucleotides line up with TRBD1. V shed 6 bases, J shed 5 bases, and the junction held 10 bases outside the gene matches. The CDR3 has 15 amino acids. From germline, CDR1 is KGHSH and CDR2 LQKENI. Here the CDR3 reads CASSPPTGFDQPQHF. Here the CDR3 DNA reads TGTGCCAGCTCGCCCCCGACAGGGTTCGATCAGCCCCAGCATTTT.

The chain recombines TRBV3-1 (or the pseudogene TRBV3-2) with TRBJ1-3; D unclear. From germline, CDR1 is LGHDT and CDR2 YNNKEL (reference sequence). Trimming removed 1 base at V and 4 bases at J, with 11 bases between. This CDR3 has 15 amino acids. The CDR3 nucleotides are TGTGCCAGCAGCCAAGGGCAGACTCTGGGAAACACCATATATTTT. Its translation is CASSQGQTLGNTIYF.

The V gene is TRBV3-1 (or the pseudogene TRBV3-2), the J gene TRBJ1-3; D call uncertain. The V gene lost 0 bases and the J gene lost 0 bases, with 9 bases spanning the gap. The germline CDR1 and CDR2 sequences are LGHDT and YNNKEL (reference sequence). The CDR3 totals 16 residues. In DNA, the CDR3 is TGTGCCAGCAGCCAAGACTGGACTCTCTCTGGAAACACCATATATTTT. Its translation: CASSQDWTLSGNTIYF.

The V gene is TRBV15, the J gene TRBJ1-2; unclear D gene. The CDR3 totals 11 residues. The ends were cut back, 3 bases at V and 8 bases at J, with 7 bases in the middle. Germline V gene lookup returns CDR1 LNHNV and CDR2 YYDKDF (reference sequence). For the CDR3, the DNA is TGTGCCACCAGCAGTCTGGGCGGCTACACCTTC. Translated, it gives CATSSLGGYTF.

This sequence joins TRBV7-9 and TRBJ2-7; D is possibly TRBD2 (5 bases). The CDR3 runs 13 residues. Trimming stripped 5 bases from V and 11 bases from J, with 19 bases between. Looked up from germline, CDR1 is SEHNR and CDR2 is FQNEAQ (reference sequence). As DNA, the CDR3 is TGTGCCAGCAGCGCGGAGGCCGTTACGTGGGAGTACTTC. Translated, it gives CASSAEAVTWEYF.

This sequence joins TRBV5-5 and TRBJ1-1; D is uncertain. Trimming took off 0 bases at V and 4 bases at J, with 10 bases between the two ends. The CDR3 extends over 14 amino acids. In germline, CDR1 is SGHKS, CDR2 YYEKEE (reference sequence). CDR3 amino acids: CASSLVGRSTEAFF. For the CDR3, the DNA is TGTGCCAGCAGCTTGGTAGGGAGGAGCACTGAAGCTTTCTTT.

The genes are TRBV3-1 (or the pseudogene TRBV3-2) and TRBJ1-6, with 7 bases identical to TRBD1. Germline CDR1 LGHDT, CDR2 YNNKEL (reference sequence). The ends lost 5 bases at V and 3 bases at J; junction bases unmatched: 7. The CDR3 sequence is 16 residues long. CDR3 DNA sequence: TGTGCCAGCAGCGGGGACAGCCACTTCTATAATTCACCCCTCCACTTT. This translates into CASSGDSHFYNSPLHF.